Shown below are 16 T cell receptor beta chains from a single sample sequenced in a study of long-term antiretroviral therapy in people with HIV. The run of the v3.0 immunoSEQ assay was at survey level. Measured with immunoSEQ multiplex PCR; TCRdb has only the in-frame clones, and not every one. In the table there are 30,000 to 40,000 clones, 65% to 75% of which are singletons. The sequences come from unsorted PBMCs, collected 3 years after starting antiretroviral therapy. Receptors originate from a man over 45 with HIV.

On this clone itself: One end of the junction fails to match germline, which may point to a read error. The gene calls are TRBV7-7 and TRBJ2-5, with a possible D match to TRBD1 (5 bases). CDR1 and CDR2 from the germline V gene are SSHAT and FNYEAQ (reference sequence). The CDR3 covers 14 residues. DNA for the CDR3: TGTGCTAGCAGCTTAACAGGAGCCCAAGAGACCCAGTACTTC. It yields the protein CASSLTGAQETQYF.

This rearrangement joins TRBV7-9 to TRBJ2-7; D gene unclear. The V end lost 4 bases, the J end lost 3 bases, and 13 bases lay between the germline ends. The CDR3 spans 14 residues. Germline values: CDR1 SEHNR, CDR2 FQNEAQ (reference sequence). The CDR3 coding sequence is TGTGCCAGCAGCTCCCCTAGGGTAGGCTACGAGCAGTACTTC. It encodes CASSSPRVGYEQYF.

This sequence joins TRBV18 and TRBJ1-4; D not resolved. This CDR3 comprises 13 residues. Trimming pared 6 bases from V and 4 bases from J, leaving 9 bases between. The V gene's germline CDR1 is KGHSH and CDR2 LQKENI. CDR3 amino acids: CASSDGVNEKLFF. CDR3 nucleotides: TGTGCCAGCTCCGACGGTGTTAATGAAAAACTGTTTTTT.

J is TRBJ1-2 and V is TRBV27, with 7 bases matching TRBD1. From germline, CDR1 is MNHEY and CDR2 SMNVEV (reference sequence). The trim removed 4 bases at V and 4 bases at J, leaving 6 bases unmatched. This CDR3 comprises 14 residues. Written as DNA, the CDR3 is TGTGCCAGCAGTTGGACAGGTTCGGGCTATGGCTACACCTTC. It specifies CASSWTGSGYGYTF.

The chain recombines TRBV7-2 with TRBJ2-2, with a possible D match to TRBD2 (5 bases). This CDR3 spans 17 amino acids. The germline V gene has CDR1 SGHTA and CDR2 FQGNSA. Trimming pared 5 bases from V and 4 bases from J, leaving 20 bases between. The CDR3 region is CASSPRASGLGTGELFF. CDR3 coding DNA: TGTGCCAGCAGCCCTAGAGCGAGCGGTCTAGGCACCGGGGAGCTGTTTTTT.

This chain connects TRBV7-9 to TRBJ2-3; 8 positions match TRBD2. The CDR3 is made up of 14 amino acids. V lost 7 bases, J lost 5 bases, and 8 bases stayed unmatched. Looked up from germline, CDR1 is SEHNR and CDR2 is FQNEAQ (reference sequence). CDR3 sequence reads: CASTFGGAKDTQYF. The CDR3 DNA follows: TGTGCCAGCACCTTCGGGGGGGCCAAAGATACGCAGTATTTT.

This sequence joins TRBV11-3 and TRBJ1-1, with D uncertain. Deletions cut 0 bases from V and 3 bases from J, with 5 bases between. The CDR3 extends over 13 amino acids. Per germline, CDR1 SGHNT and CDR2 YENEEA. As DNA, the CDR3 is TGTGCCAGCAGCTTAGAGACTGACACTGAAGCTTTCTTT. This sequence encodes CASSLETDTEAFF.

The V and J genes are TRBV4-3 and TRBJ2-5; D unclear. Germline V lookup: CDR1 LGHNA, CDR2 YSLEER. V lost 3 bases and J lost 5, with 10 bases in between. There are 13 residues in the CDR3. Here the CDR3 reads CASSQANGETQYF. The CDR3 DNA sequence: TGCGCCAGCAGCCAGGCAAATGGGGAGACCCAGTACTTC.

The chain is built from TRBV6-6 and TRBJ2-1, with 8 positions matching TRBD2. Trimming removed 2 bases from V and 7 bases from J; junction bases left unmatched: 4. The length of the CDR3 is 14 residues. Germline loops: CDR1 MNHNY, CDR2 SVGAGI (reference sequence). This chain's CDR3 is CASSYGTSGNEQFF. The DNA for the CDR3 is TGTGCCAGCAGTTACGGTACTAGCGGAAATGAGCAGTTCTTC.

This chain connects TRBV7-9 to TRBJ1-2; the match to TRBD1 covers 7 bases. Trimming removed 6 bases from V and 7 bases from J; junction bases left unmatched: 5. This CDR3 region has 12 residues. The germline V gene has CDR1 SEHNR and CDR2 FQNEAQ (reference sequence). CDR3: CASRHRGGGYTF. The CDR3 DNA reads TGTGCCAGCAGGCACAGGGGCGGTGGCTACACCTTC.

This sequence joins TRBV6-5 and TRBJ1-5; D possibly corresponds to TRBD1 (5 bases). Germline values: CDR1 MNHEY, CDR2 SVGAGI. V was clipped by 5 bases and J by 6 bases, with 11 bases between them. CDR3 length equals 13 residues. The CDR3 coding sequence is TGTGCCAGCAGTACGGGGGGAGCTCAGCCCCAGCATTTT. This codes for CASSTGGAQPQHF.

This clone was seen a few times. The DNA for the CDR3 is TGTGCCAGTAGTATAGGGGGTAGCGGGGGGTCCAATGAGCAGTTCTTC. Its translation is CASSIGGSGGSNEQFF. This chain joins TRBV19 and TRBJ2-1; 10 bases match TRBD2. Germline CDR1 and CDR2: LNHDA and SQIVND (reference sequence). V shed 1 base, J shed 6 bases, and the junction held 6 bases outside the gene matches. The CDR3 covers 16 residues.

This clone showed up just a few times. This chain connects TRBV7-2 to TRBJ2-7, with 13 bases lining up with TRBD2. The length of the CDR3 is 18 residues. Germline lookup yields CDR1 SGHTA and CDR2 FQGNSA. V gave up 1 base and J gave up 0 bases; unmatched junction bases: 6. The CDR3 loop is CASSLVGLAGTSSYEQYF. The CDR3 DNA sequence: TGTGCCAGCAGCTTAGTGGGACTAGCGGGGACCTCCTCCTACGAGCAGTACTTC.

This chain joins TRBV29-1 and TRBJ2-5, with 10 bases aligning to TRBD2. Germline V lookup: CDR1 SQVTM, CDR2 ANQGSEA. CDR3 length: 13 amino acids. The J segment lost 4 bases and the V segment lost 3 bases, leaving 2 bases of the junction unmatched. CDR3 protein: CSVDIAGGETQYF. The CDR3 DNA is TGCAGCGTTGATATAGCGGGGGGAGAGACCCAGTACTTC.

The genes are TRBV29-1 and TRBJ2-1, with a weak D call TRBD2 (6 bases). Germline values: CDR1 SQVTM, CDR2 ANQGSEA. This CDR3 region has 16 residues. Trimming removed 3 bases at V and 0 bases at J, with 15 bases between. CDR3 sequence (DNA): TGCAGCGTTGACGGGCTAGCGTCCCGCTCCTACAATGAGCAGTTCTTC. Translation: CSVDGLASRSYNEQFF.

This clone was detected a few times. The J gene is TRBJ2-7, the V gene TRBV7-7; 7 nucleotides align to TRBD1. Germline values: CDR1 SSHAT, CDR2 FNYEAQ (reference sequence). The CDR3 totals 13 residues. V was pared by 5 bases and J by 5 bases, with 6 bases of the junction left unmatched. The CDR3, as DNA: TGTGCCAGCAGCATAGATCAGGGGGACGAGCAGTACTTC. This encodes CASSIDQGDEQYF. The full variable domain, with the rest looked up from reference TRBV7-7 and TRBJ2-7, is GAGVSQSPRYKVTKRGQDVTLRCDPISSHATLYWYQQALGQGPEFLTYFNYEAQPDKSGLPSDRFSAERPEGSISTLTIQRTEQRDSAMYRCASSIDQGDEQYFGPGTRLTVT.